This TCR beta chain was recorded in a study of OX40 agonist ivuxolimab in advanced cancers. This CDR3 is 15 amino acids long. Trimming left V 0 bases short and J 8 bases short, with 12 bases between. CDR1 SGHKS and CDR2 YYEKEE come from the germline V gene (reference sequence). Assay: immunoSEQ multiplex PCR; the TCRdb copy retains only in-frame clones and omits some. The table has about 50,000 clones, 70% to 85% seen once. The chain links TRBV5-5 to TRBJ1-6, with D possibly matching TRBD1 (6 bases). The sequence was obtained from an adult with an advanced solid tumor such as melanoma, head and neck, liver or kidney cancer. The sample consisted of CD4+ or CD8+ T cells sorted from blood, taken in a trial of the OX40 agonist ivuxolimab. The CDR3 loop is CASSLGTVPHSPLHF. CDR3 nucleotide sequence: TGTGCCAGCAGCTTGGGGACAGTTCCCCATTCACCCCTCCACTTT.